The 8 T cell receptor beta chains given below trace back to one sample, sequenced in a study of glioma-infiltrating T cells after dendritic cell vaccination. Here immunoSEQ multiplex PCR was the method, and the copy in TCRdb shows in-frame clones only, minus some. This sample has over 80,000 clones, with roughly 90% found just once. Here the sequenced sample was blood, taken before dendritic cell vaccination. The source is a human donor with glioblastoma.

A word on this clone: The identical CDR3 is also encoded by other nucleotide sequences in the sample. The gene calls are TRBV9 and TRBJ2-7; D is perhaps TRBD1 (5 bases). With 0 bases removed from V and 0 bases from J, the gap between germline ends came to 7 bases. The V gene's germline CDR1 is SGDLS and CDR2 YYNGEE. CDR3 length: 14 amino acids. Here the CDR3 reads CASSVGGISYEQYF. The CDR3, as DNA: TGTGCCAGCAGCGTAGGGGGCATCTCCTACGAGCAGTACTTC. The whole variable domain, filled in from reference TRBV9 and TRBJ2-7, reads DSGVTQTPKHLITATGQRVTLRCSPRSGDLSVYWYQQSLDQGLQFLIQYYNGEERAKGNILERFSAQQFPDLHSELNLSSLELGDSALYFCASSVGGISYEQYFGPGTRLTVT.

The chain has TRBV5-1 and TRBJ2-7; possible D gene TRBD1, 6 bases. V dropped 2 bases and J dropped 7 bases, with 13 bases sitting between them. The CDR3 extends over 13 amino acids. Germline V lookup: CDR1 SGHRS, CDR2 YFSETQ. The CDR3, as DNA: TGCGCCAGCAGCTTCCGACCCGACAGGGAGCAGTACTTC. It is translated as CASSFRPDREQYF.

The V call is TRBV30, the J call TRBJ1-5; D gene ambiguous. Trimming stripped 2 bases from V and 0 bases from J, with 8 bases between. Germline V gene lookup returns CDR1 GTSNPN and CDR2 SVGIG (reference sequence). The CDR3 extends over 14 amino acids. The DNA of the CDR3 is TGTGCCTGGAGTCTCACATATAGCAATCAGCCCCAGCATTTT. As protein: CAWSLTYSNQPQHF.

The V and J genes are TRBV19 and TRBJ2-7; perhaps TRBD1 as D (5 bases). CDR1 LNHDA and CDR2 SQIVND come from the germline V gene (reference sequence). This CDR3 contains 14 residues. V was clipped by 10 bases and J by 2 bases, with 18 bases between them. The CDR3 nucleotides read TGTGCCACCCAGACAGAACACCTCACCTACGAGCAGTACTTC. This translates into CATQTEHLTYEQYF.

This clone was recorded only once. The chain recombines TRBV30 with TRBJ1-4; tentative D call: TRBD1 (5 bases). V lost 3 bases and J 2 bases, leaving 16 bases between the germline ends. In germline, CDR1 is GTSNPN, CDR2 SVGIG (reference sequence). The CDR3 length is 16 residues. CDR3 coding DNA: TGTGCCTGGAGGGGGAGGGGCGCAGGGACTAATGAAAAACTGTTTTTT. This translates into CAWRGRGAGTNEKLFF.

This chain connects TRBV10-3 to TRBJ2-7, with D perhaps matching TRBD1 (6 bases). V lost 6 bases and J 6 bases, leaving 12 bases between the germline ends. The V gene's germline CDR1 is ENHRY and CDR2 SYGVKD. The CDR3 is made up of 12 amino acids. The CDR3 DNA reads TGTGCCATCAGACAGGGTTCGTCCGAGCAGTACTTC. Translation gives CAIRQGSSEQYF.

In this sample, this clone turned up once. The J gene is TRBJ2-5, the V gene TRBV18; TRBD1 aligns across 9 bases. The germline V gene encodes CDR1 KGHSH and CDR2 LQKENI. The V and J ends lost 1 base and 4 bases, in that order; junction bases with no gene match: 7. This CDR3 has 16 amino acids. The CDR3 DNA follows: TGTGCCAGCTCACCACTGGGACAGGGAGGTGGAGAGACCCAGTACTTC. Encoded protein: CASSPLGQGGGETQYF.

The rearrangement uses TRBV29-1 and TRBJ2-5, with TRBD1 identical over 10 bases. Trimming took 4 bases from V and 3 from J; bases not matched to a gene: 8. Per the germline V gene, CDR1 is SQVTM and CDR2 is ANQGSEA. CDR3 size: 15 residues. The CDR3 loop is CSVVPSGTGEETQYF. CDR3 nucleotides: TGCAGCGTTGTCCCTTCGGGGACAGGGGAAGAGACCCAGTACTTC. The variable domain in full, with the rest retrieved from reference TRBV29-1 and TRBJ2-5, is SAVISQKPSRDICQRGTSLTIQCQVDSQVTMMFWYRQQPGQSLTLIATANQGSEATYESGFVIDKFPISRPNLTFSTLTVSNMSPEDSSIYLCSVVPSGTGEETQYFGPGTRLLVL.